One sample yielded the 24 T cell receptor beta chains listed below, sequenced in a study of T cell responses to AZD1222 COVID-19 vaccine. The protocol was immunoSEQ multiplex PCR, while the TCRdb copy is restricted to in-frame clones and leaves out a portion. Found here are just over 70,000 clones, 85% of them singletons; the top ten hold approximately 20%. The sequencing here drew on peripheral blood, taken on day 0 of AZD1222 vaccination. These receptors all come from an adult in good health.

The rearrangement links TRBV5-6 to TRBJ2-1; D gene uncertain. The V gene's germline CDR1 is SGHDT and CDR2 YYEEEE. The CDR3 has 14 amino acids. V was shortened by 4 bases and J by 12 bases, with 20 bases between the two germline ends. The CDR3 nucleotides are TGTGCCAGCAGCATGGGGTCGTTCGTTGGCGGGCAGTTCTTC. Encoded protein: CASSMGSFVGGQFF. Filled out from reference TRBV5-6 and TRBJ2-1, the complete variable domain reads DAGVTQSPTHLIKTRGQQVTLRCSPKSGHDTVSWYQQALGQGPQFIFQYYEEEERQRGNFPDRFSGHQFPNYSSELNVNALLLGDSALYLCASSMGSFVGGQFFGPGTRLTVL.

CDR3 amino acids: CASSMGPAGYTF. The CDR3 DNA reads TGTGCCAGTAGTATGGGTCCTGCTGGCTACACCTTC. The chain joins TRBV19 to TRBJ1-2; no firm D call. This CDR3 comprises 12 residues. Trimming left V 3 bases short and J 7 bases short, with 9 bases between. In germline, CDR1 is LNHDA, CDR2 SQIVND (reference sequence).

The gene calls are TRBV7-2 and TRBJ2-7; D might be TRBD2 (5 bases). In germline, CDR1 is SGHTA, CDR2 FQGNSA. This CDR3 comprises 13 residues. V lost 5 bases and J 4 bases, leaving 12 bases between the germline ends. The CDR3 DNA reads TGTGCCAGCAGCCCTAACGGGGTTTACGAGCAGTACTTC. It translates to CASSPNGVYEQYF.

This sequence joins TRBV5-8 and TRBJ1-5, with a weak D call TRBD1 (6 bases). In germline, CDR1 is SGHTS, CDR2 YDEGEE. The CDR3 sequence is 14 residues long. The V end was cut by 6 bases, the J end by 1 base, with 11 bases between. The CDR3 reads CASTSGVSNQPQHF. CDR3 DNA: TGTGCCAGCACCTCAGGGGTAAGCAATCAGCCCCAGCATTTT.

The chain carries TRBV7-8 and TRBJ2-3; TRBD2 aligns across 8 bases. The germline V gene encodes CDR1 SGHVS and CDR2 FQNEAQ. J was trimmed by 1 base and V by 4 bases; bases with no gene match: 4. This CDR3 contains 15 residues. The CDR3 here is CASSYVAGRTDTQYF. In nucleotides, the CDR3 is TGTGCCAGCAGCTACGTAGCGGGGCGCACAGATACGCAGTATTTT.

V usage is TRBV3-1 (or the pseudogene TRBV3-2) and J usage is TRBJ2-3, with 11 bases matching TRBD2. V shed 4 bases and J 4 bases; nucleotides not matched to a gene: 7. Germline CDR1 reads LGHDT; CDR2 reads YNNKEL (reference sequence). The CDR3 consists of 16 residues. The CDR3 DNA reads TGTGCCAGCAGCCCTTTATTAGCGGGGGGGGCAGATACGCAGTATTTT. This sequence encodes CASSPLLAGGADTQYF.

This chain links TRBV3-1 (or the pseudogene TRBV3-2) with TRBJ1-4; perhaps TRBD1 as D (6 bases). This CDR3 has 18 residues. Deletions cut 0 bases from V and 1 base from J, with 15 bases between. Germline CDR1 is LGHDT and CDR2 is YNNKEL (reference sequence). This CDR3 reads CASSQDRGQGRTNEKLFF. The DNA for the CDR3 is TGTGCCAGCAGCCAAGATCGGGGCCAGGGGAGAACTAATGAAAAACTGTTTTTT.

This clone was observed a single time. V gene TRBV19 combines with J gene TRBJ1-4; 8 bases agree with TRBD1. The CDR3 is 15 residues long. V was pared by 2 bases and J by 8 bases, with 7 bases of the junction left unmatched. CDR1 and CDR2 (germline): LNHDA, SQIVND (reference sequence). The DNA for the CDR3 is TGTGCCAGTAGTATATCCCAGGGGGCTGGGGAAAAACTGTTTTTT. This sequence encodes CASSISQGAGEKLFF. The variable domain in full, with the rest retrieved from reference TRBV19 and TRBJ1-4, is DGGITQSPKYLFRKEGQNVTLSCEQNLNHDAMYWYRQDPGQGLRLIYYSQIVNDFQKGDIAEGYSVSREKKESFPLTVTSAQKNPTAFYLCASSISQGAGEKLFFGSGTQLSVL.

This chain links TRBV2 with TRBJ1-6; no definite D call. The V end was cut by 8 bases, the J end by 6 bases, with 11 bases between. The CDR3 totals 13 residues. Germline V gives CDR1 SNHLY, CDR2 FYNNEI. CDR3 DNA: TGTGCCAGCCCCAAGGAGGTTAATTCACCCCTCCACTTT. It is translated as CASPKEVNSPLHF.

The chain uses TRBV5-1 and TRBJ1-2; TRBD1 might be the D (5 bases). This CDR3 has 14 residues. Trimming removed 3 bases at V and 2 bases at J, with 11 bases between. CDR1 SGHRS and CDR2 YFSETQ come from the germline V gene. CDR3 protein: CASSSQTANYGYTF. CDR3 bases: TGCGCCAGCAGCTCCCAGACAGCCAACTATGGCTACACCTTC.

The chain employs TRBV6-5 and TRBJ1-2; the D gene is possibly TRBD1 (6 bases). This CDR3 spans 16 amino acids. Germline V gene data show CDR1 as MNHEY and CDR2 as SVGAGI. V was clipped by 0 bases and J by 2 bases, with 13 bases between them. DNA of the CDR3: TGTGCCAGCAGTTACTCGAATGGAGGGGGGAACTATGGCTACACCTTC. Encoded protein: CASSYSNGGGNYGYTF.

V usage is TRBV3-1 (or the pseudogene TRBV3-2) and J usage is TRBJ1-2, with unresolved D. The CDR3 loop spans 15 amino acids. V was shortened by 1 base and J by 0 bases, with 9 bases between the two germline ends. CDR1 is LGHDT, CDR2 YNNKEL, per germline (reference sequence). The CDR3 region is CASSQGQLSNYGYTF. CDR3 nucleotide sequence: TGTGCCAGCAGCCAAGGACAATTATCTAACTATGGCTACACCTTC.

This clone showed up just once. This rearrangement joins TRBV10-3 to TRBJ2-7; D is undetermined. This CDR3 has 13 amino acids. The germline V and J ends were trimmed by 8 bases and 2 bases, with 13 bases remaining between them. Germline V gives CDR1 ENHRY, CDR2 SYGVKD. CDR3 region: CAIGNSGTYEQYF. The CDR3 coding sequence is TGTGCCATCGGGAATAGTGGCACCTACGAGCAGTACTTC.

The V gene is TRBV5-1, the J gene TRBJ1-1; D is uncertain. Trimming left V 3 bases short and J 0 bases short, with 6 bases between. CDR3 length: 13 residues. The V gene's germline CDR1 is SGHRS and CDR2 YFSETQ. CDR3 residues: CASSSQVNTEAFF. As DNA, the CDR3 is TGCGCCAGCAGCTCCCAGGTGAACACTGAAGCTTTCTTT.

This chain uses TRBV11-2 with TRBJ1-2; tentatively, D is TRBD1 (6 bases). With 5 bases removed from V and 4 bases from J, the gap between germline ends came to 20 bases. There are 16 residues in the CDR3. Germline V lookup: CDR1 SGHAT, CDR2 FQNNGV. DNA for the CDR3: TGTGCCAGCAGCCCAGGACCGGGTCCCAGGGGCTATGGCTACACCTTC. Translation: CASSPGPGPRGYGYTF.

DNA of the CDR3: TGTGCCAGCAGTTACTCGGACGGACTCAATGAGCAGTTCTTC. Its translation: CASSYSDGLNEQFF. This chain joins TRBV6-5 and TRBJ2-1, with D maybe TRBD2 (5 bases). Germline CDR1 and CDR2: MNHEY and SVGAGI. Trimming removed 0 bases at V and 6 bases at J, with 9 bases between. CDR3 length: 14 amino acids.

The chain links TRBV6-5 to TRBJ2-2; D is uncertain. This CDR3 contains 13 residues. V was clipped by 0 bases and J by 7 bases, with 6 bases between them. Germline assignment: CDR1 MNHEY and CDR2 SVGAGI. The CDR3 DNA is TGTGCCAGCAGTTACTCGAACGTCGGGGAGCTGTTTTTT. Its translation: CASSYSNVGELFF.

In its sample, this clone was seen a few times. The rearrangement joins TRBV27 to TRBJ1-5, with D possibly matching TRBD1 (6 bases). V lost 5 bases and J lost 4, with 12 bases in between. This CDR3 contains 14 residues. Germline CDR1 reads MNHEY; CDR2 reads SMNVEV (reference sequence). CDR3 DNA sequence: TGTGCCAGCAGTACAGGGACCTCTAATCAGCCCCAGCATTTT. The encoded protein is CASSTGTSNQPQHF.

The V and J genes are TRBV18 and TRBJ2-1; 9 nucleotides agree with TRBD2. Germline loops: CDR1 KGHSH, CDR2 LQKENI. V shed 4 bases, J shed 2 bases, and the junction held 9 bases outside the gene matches. The CDR3 is 17 residues long. The CDR3 here is CASSLNDLAGTYNEQFF. The CDR3 region has the DNA TGTGCCAGCTCACTCAACGATCTAGCGGGGACCTACAATGAGCAGTTCTTC. Combining the CDR3 with reference TRBV18 and TRBJ2-1 gives the whole variable domain NAGVMQNPRHLVRRRGQEARLRCSPMKGHSHVYWYRQLPEEGLKFMVYLQKENIIDESGMPKERFSAEFPKEGPSILRIQQVVRGDSAAYFCASSLNDLAGTYNEQFFGPGTRLTVL.

The rearrangement uses TRBV3-1 (or the pseudogene TRBV3-2) and TRBJ2-3; unclear D gene. The germline V gene has CDR1 LGHDT and CDR2 YNNKEL (reference sequence). Trimming cost V 5 bases and J 6 bases, with 9 bases left between them. This CDR3 has 12 amino acids. DNA for the CDR3: TGTGCCAGCAGCTCCCGGGCGGATACGCAGTATTTT. Its protein is CASSSRADTQYF.

The chain combines TRBV6-5 with TRBJ1-2, with D possibly TRBD1 on 6 matching bases. CDR1 is MNHEY and CDR2 is SVGAGI in the germline V gene. Trimming pared 0 bases from V and 3 bases from J, leaving 8 bases between. This CDR3 region has 14 residues. The CDR3 sequence is CASSYSAGDYGYTF. The CDR3 DNA follows: TGTGCCAGCAGTTACTCTGCAGGGGACTATGGCTACACCTTC.

This chain connects TRBV27 to TRBJ1-1; D might be TRBD1 (5 bases). This CDR3 is built from 14 residues. The germline V and J ends were trimmed by 2 bases and 1 base, with 8 bases remaining between them. Germline CDR1 MNHEY, CDR2 SMNVEV (reference sequence). CDR3 nucleotides: TGTGCCAGCAGTTTAAGGGGTGGGAACACTGAAGCTTTCTTT. This encodes CASSLRGGNTEAFF.

V gene TRBV5-1 combines with J gene TRBJ2-1, with 8 bases fitting TRBD2. CDR1 and CDR2 from the germline V gene are SGHRS and YFSETQ. V lost 4 bases to trimming and J lost 7 bases; unmatched junction nucleotides: 13. This CDR3 is 16 amino acids long. In nucleotides, the CDR3 is TGCGCCAGCAGCCAGACAACTAGCGGTCTCTGGAATGAGCAGTTCTTC. This translates into CASSQTTSGLWNEQFF.

The chain links TRBV7-8 to TRBJ1-2; D call uncertain. The V end lost 0 bases, the J end lost 5 bases, and 7 bases lay between the germline ends. The CDR3 contains 13 residues. Per the germline V gene, CDR1 is SGHVS and CDR2 is FQNEAQ. The CDR3 nucleotides are TGTGCCAGCAGCTTAGCCAACGATTATGGCTACACCTTC. Its translation: CASSLANDYGYTF.